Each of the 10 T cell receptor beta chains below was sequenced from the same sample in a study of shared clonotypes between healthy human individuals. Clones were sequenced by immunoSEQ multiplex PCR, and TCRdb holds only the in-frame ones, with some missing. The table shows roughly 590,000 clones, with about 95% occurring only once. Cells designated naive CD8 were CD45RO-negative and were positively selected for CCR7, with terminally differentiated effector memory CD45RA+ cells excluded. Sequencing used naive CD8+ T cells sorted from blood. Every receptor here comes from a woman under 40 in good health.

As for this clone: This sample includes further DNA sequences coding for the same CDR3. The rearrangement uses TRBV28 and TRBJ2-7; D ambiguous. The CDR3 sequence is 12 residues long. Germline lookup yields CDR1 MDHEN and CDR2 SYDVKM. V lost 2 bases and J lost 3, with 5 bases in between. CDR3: CASSLDNYEQYF. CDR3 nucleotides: TGTGCCAGCAGTTTAGACAACTACGAGCAGTACTTC.

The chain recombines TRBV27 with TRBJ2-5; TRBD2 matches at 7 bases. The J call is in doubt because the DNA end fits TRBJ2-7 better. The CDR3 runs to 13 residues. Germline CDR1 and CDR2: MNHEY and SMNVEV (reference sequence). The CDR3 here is CASSLAGAYEQYF. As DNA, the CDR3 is TGTGCCAGCAGTTTAGCGGGAGCCTACGAGCAGTACTTC.

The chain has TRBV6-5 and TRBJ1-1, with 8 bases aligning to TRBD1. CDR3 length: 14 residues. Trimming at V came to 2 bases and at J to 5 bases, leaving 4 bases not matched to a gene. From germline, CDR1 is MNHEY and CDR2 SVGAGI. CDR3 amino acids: CASSYGTGGTEAFF. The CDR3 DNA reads TGTGCCAGCAGTTACGGGACAGGTGGAACTGAAGCTTTCTTT.

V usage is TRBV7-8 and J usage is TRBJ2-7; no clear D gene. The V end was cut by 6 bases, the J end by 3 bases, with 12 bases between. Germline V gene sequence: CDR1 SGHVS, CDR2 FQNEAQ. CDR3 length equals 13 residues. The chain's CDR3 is CASSLNANYEQYF. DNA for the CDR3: TGTGCCAGCAGTCTTAATGCCAACTACGAGCAGTACTTC.

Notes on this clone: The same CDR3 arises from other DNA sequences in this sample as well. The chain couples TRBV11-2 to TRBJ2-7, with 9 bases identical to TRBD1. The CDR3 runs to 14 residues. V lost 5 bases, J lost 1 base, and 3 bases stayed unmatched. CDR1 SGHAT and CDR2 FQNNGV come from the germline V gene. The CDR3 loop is CASSPGTGSYEQYF. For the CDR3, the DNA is TGTGCCAGCAGCCCCGGGACAGGGTCCTACGAGCAGTACTTC. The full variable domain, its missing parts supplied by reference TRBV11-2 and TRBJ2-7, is EAGVAQSPRYKIIEKRQSVAFWCNPISGHATLYWYQQILGQGPKLLIQFQNNGVVDDSQLPKDRFSAERLKGVDSTLKIQPAKLEDSAVYLCASSPGTGSYEQYFGPGTRLTVT.

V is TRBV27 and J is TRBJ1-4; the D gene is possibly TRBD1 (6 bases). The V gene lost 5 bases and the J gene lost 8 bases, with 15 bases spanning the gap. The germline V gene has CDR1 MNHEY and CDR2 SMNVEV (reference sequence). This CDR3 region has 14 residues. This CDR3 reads CASSITGSGEKLFF. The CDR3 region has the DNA TGTGCCAGCAGTATAACAGGGTCCGGAGAAAAACTGTTTTTT. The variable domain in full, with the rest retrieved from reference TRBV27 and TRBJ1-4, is EAQVTQNPRYLITVTGKKLTVTCSQNMNHEYMSWYRQDPGLGLRQIYYSMNVEVTDKGDVPEGYKVSRKEKRNFPLILESPSPNQTSLYFCASSITGSGEKLFFGSGTQLSVL.

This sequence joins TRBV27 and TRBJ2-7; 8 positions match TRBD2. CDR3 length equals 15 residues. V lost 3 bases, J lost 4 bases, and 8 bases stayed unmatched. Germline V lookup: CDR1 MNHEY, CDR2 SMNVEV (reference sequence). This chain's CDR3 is CASSLTSGGPYEQYF. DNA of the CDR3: TGTGCCAGCAGTTTGACCTCGGGAGGGCCGTACGAGCAGTACTTC.

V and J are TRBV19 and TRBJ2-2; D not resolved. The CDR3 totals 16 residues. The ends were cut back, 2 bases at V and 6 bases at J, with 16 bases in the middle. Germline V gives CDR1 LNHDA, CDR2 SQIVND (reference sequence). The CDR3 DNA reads TGTGCCAGTAGTATATTTGCCGGGCCGTTGGCCGGGGAGCTGTTTTTT. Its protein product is CASSIFAGPLAGELFF.

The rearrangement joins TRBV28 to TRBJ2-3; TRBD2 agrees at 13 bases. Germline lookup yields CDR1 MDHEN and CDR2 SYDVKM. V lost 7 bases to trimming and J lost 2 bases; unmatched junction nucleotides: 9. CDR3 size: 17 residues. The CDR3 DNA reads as TGTGCCAGCACCTTCGGACTAGCGGGAGAAGACACAGATACGCAGTATTTT. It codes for CASTFGLAGEDTDTQYF.

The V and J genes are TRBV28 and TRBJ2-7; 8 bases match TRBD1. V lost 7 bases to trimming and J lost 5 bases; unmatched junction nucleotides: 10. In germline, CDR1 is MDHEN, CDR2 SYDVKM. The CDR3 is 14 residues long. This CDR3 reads CASTGEDRVHEQYF. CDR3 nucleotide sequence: TGTGCCAGCACCGGAGAGGACAGGGTCCACGAGCAGTACTTC.